This TCR beta chain was sequenced during a study of identical twins. TCRdb reprocessed the 5' RACE reads with MiXCR, giving one entry per CDR3 protein. The top ten hold around 1.9% of the sample, which has hundreds of thousands of distinct CDR3 sequences, roughly 6.2% seen once. CDR1 and CDR2 (germline): SGHRS, YFSETQ. The CDR3 runs to 13 residues. Trimming stripped 4 bases from V and 0 bases from J, with 7 bases between. Sequenced: naive T cells sorted from blood. The chain combines TRBV5-1 with TRBJ2-5; D is unresolved. The TCR sequence derives from a man younger than 30 in good health. The CDR3 loop is CASSPLDQETQYF. CDR3 DNA sequence: TGCGCCAGCAGCCCGCTGGACCAAGAGACCCAGTACTTC.